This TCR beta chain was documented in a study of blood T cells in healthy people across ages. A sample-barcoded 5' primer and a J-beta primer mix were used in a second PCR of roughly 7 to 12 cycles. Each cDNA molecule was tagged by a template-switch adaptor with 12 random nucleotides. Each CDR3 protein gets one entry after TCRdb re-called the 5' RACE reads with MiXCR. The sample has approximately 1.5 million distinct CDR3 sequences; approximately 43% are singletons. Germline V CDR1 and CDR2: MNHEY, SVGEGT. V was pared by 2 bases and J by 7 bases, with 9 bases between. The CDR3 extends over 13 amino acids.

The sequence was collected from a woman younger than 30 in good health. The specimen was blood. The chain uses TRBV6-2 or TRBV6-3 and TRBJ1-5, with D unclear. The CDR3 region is CASSYQVGQPQHF. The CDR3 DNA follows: TGTGCCAGCAGTTACCAGGTCGGCCAGCCCCAGCATTTT.